These T cell receptor beta chains were read from a single sample in a study of identical twins. TCRdb used MiXCR to reprocess the 5' RACE reads, holding one entry per CDR3 protein. The sample has 300,000 to 400,000 distinct CDR3 sequences; about 12% are singletons. These same records also appear under a second study, on yellow fever vaccine responses in identical twins.

Input material: CD8+ T cells sorted from blood. The receptors stem from a woman between 18 and 30 years old in good health. Both conserved end residues are part of each CDR3. D genes are given only for firm matches.

TRBV7-9	TRBJ2-2	TRBD1	CASRTETGSTGELFF
TRBV29-1	TRBJ2-7	.	CSAEGDSYEQYF
TRBV15	TRBJ1-2	.	CATSRDRRVRYGYTF
TRBV10-2	TRBJ2-1	TRBD2	CASSEWREAGHNEQFF
TRBV20-1	TRBJ2-7	.	CSALGQGFSYEQYF
TRBV6-1	TRBJ2-1	.	CASSTSESSYNEQFF
TRBV3-1	TRBJ2-1	.	CASSQEDGYNEQFF
TRBV5-5	TRBJ2-5	.	CASSLTGTSRRETQYF
TRBV4-1	TRBJ1-2	TRBD1	CASSQVLIRTGENNYGYTF
TRBV12-3/TRBV12-4	TRBJ1-5	.	CASSNSRARGQPQHF
TRBV27	TRBJ1-4	.	CASSPRTDGKLFF
TRBV11-1	TRBJ1-3	TRBD1	CASSPGTGRNTIYF
TRBV20-1	TRBJ2-6	.	CSARDMDSEIPGANVLTF
TRBV12-3/TRBV12-4	TRBJ1-1	.	CASSLGRGMNTEAFF
TRBV5-6	TRBJ2-4	.	CASSHGGGGAKNIQYF